In its sample, the clone carrying this T cell receptor beta chain was seen a few times. This record belongs to a study of control samples from healthy donors and cancer patients. TCRdb's copy holds only in-frame clones and misses some; the assay was immunoSEQ multiplex PCR. Among tens of thousands of clones listed, less than 95% were seen once. The ends lost 4 bases at V and 0 bases at J; junction bases unmatched: 5. The CDR3 has 16 amino acids. The germline gives CDR1 SEHNR, CDR2 FQNEAQ (reference sequence). The receptor was derived from a man younger than 40 in good health. The rearrangement uses TRBV7-9 and TRBJ2-2; 7 bases map to TRBD1. The sample was blood. Here the CDR3 reads CASSSRQGPNTGELFF. For the CDR3, the DNA is TGTGCCAGCAGCTCAAGACAGGGTCCGAACACCGGGGAGCTGTTTTTT. Using reference TRBV7-9 and TRBJ2-2 for the parts outside the CDR3, the full variable domain is DTGVSQNPRHKITKRGQNVTFRCDPISEHNRLYWYRQTLGQGPEFLTYFQNEAQLEKSRLLSDRFSAERPKGSFSTLEIQRTEQGDSAMYLCASSSRQGPNTGELFFGEGSRLTVL.